This section outlines one T cell receptor (beta chain) sequence together with its context. What it binds is not known. The data derive from a study of long-term antiretroviral therapy in people with HIV. In the study overall: The earliest samples predate the 2015 immediate-ART recommendation by about a decade.

Trimming shortened V by 7 bases and J by 8 bases, and 17 bases separated the two germline ends. Germline V CDR1 and CDR2: SNHLY, FYNNEI. The CDR3 sequence is 13 residues long. General study findings and limits: Compared with controls, HIV repertoires showed narrower CDR3 length ranges.

This was the immunoSEQ v3.0 assay at survey level. TCRdb keeps only in-frame clones here, not all; method: immunoSEQ multiplex PCR. The sample has roughly 24,000 clones; approximately 90% are singletons. Each participant with HIV received care in the United States. This sequence originates from a woman aged 25 to 39 with HIV. Sequencing used unsorted PBMCs, obtained 1.8 years before starting antiretroviral therapy. The chain links TRBV2 to TRBJ1-2; possible D gene TRBD1, 5 bases. The CDR3 DNA follows: TGTGCCAGCACCAGGGAGGGAGCTGGAGGCTACACCTTC. It codes for CASTREGAGGYTF.